Each of the 23 T cell receptor beta chains below was sequenced from the same sample in a study of cytomegalovirus exposure and HLA in healthy donors. TCRdb's table, derived via immunoSEQ multiplex PCR, lists solely in-frame clones and lacks some. The table has 85,000 to 130,000 clones, 88% seen once; the top ten hold 1.8%. The specimen sequenced was PBMCs. These receptors were taken from a woman aged 18-29 years in good health and CMV-seropositive.

CDR3 in DNA: TGTGCCAGTAGCTGGGGACAGGGTAATCAGCCCCAGCATTTT. Translation gives CASSWGQGNQPQHF. The genes are TRBV19 and TRBJ1-5; 9 bases line up with TRBD1. The CDR3 totals 14 residues. J lost 4 bases, V lost 6 bases, and 4 bases had no gene match. Germline V lookup: CDR1 LNHDA, CDR2 SQIVND (reference sequence).

The chain couples TRBV19 to TRBJ1-1; TRBD1 matches 10 bases. The length of the CDR3 is 15 residues. Germline CDR1 LNHDA, CDR2 SQIVND (reference sequence). With 3 bases clipped from V and 4 bases from J, the junction kept 5 bases outside the gene matches. CDR3 in DNA: TGTGCCAGTAGTATCGACAGGGGGCCGAGCACTGAAGCTTTCTTT. Its translation: CASSIDRGPSTEAFF.

CDR3 DNA: TGTGCCAGCAGCCCCGTTTACAGGCAAACGAACAAATATGGCTACACCTTC. Translated, it gives CASSPVYRQTNKYGYTF. This sequence joins TRBV7-2 and TRBJ1-2, with a weak D call TRBD1 (5 bases). CDR1 is SGHTA, CDR2 FQGNSA, per germline. CDR3 length: 17 residues. Trimming shortened V by 5 bases and J by 5 bases, and 24 bases separated the two germline ends.

V is TRBV28 and J is TRBJ1-6; D ambiguous. Germline assignment: CDR1 MDHEN and CDR2 SYDVKM. The CDR3 loop spans 12 amino acids. V was clipped by 7 bases and J by 9 bases, with 10 bases between them. The CDR3 loop reads CASTLRSSPLHF. CDR3 bases: TGTGCCAGCACCCTACGGAGTTCACCCCTCCACTTT.

V usage is TRBV5-1 and J usage is TRBJ2-5, with 13 bases lining up with TRBD2. Germline assignment: CDR1 SGHRS and CDR2 YFSETQ. With 6 bases clipped from V and 1 base from J, the junction kept 12 bases outside the gene matches. CDR3 length: 18 residues. The CDR3 DNA sequence: TGCGCCAGCACCCCCGGGACTAGCGGGGAACTCCCCCAAGAGACCCAGTACTTC. The encoded protein is CASTPGTSGELPQETQYF.

This chain connects TRBV9 to TRBJ2-3, with 9 bases matching TRBD2. Unmatched junction bases numbered 10, after V lost 3 bases and J lost 5 bases. The CDR3 covers 16 residues. CDR1 and CDR2 (germline): SGDLS, YYNGEE. As DNA, the CDR3 is TGTGCCAGCAGCGGCAGCCGACTAGCGGTGGGAGATACGCAGTATTTT. Translating it yields CASSGSRLAVGDTQYF.

This sequence joins TRBV5-1 and TRBJ1-3; D not resolved. V was cut by 0 bases and J by 0 bases, with 10 bases left in between. Germline V lookup: CDR1 SGHRS, CDR2 YFSETQ. This CDR3 comprises 16 residues. CDR3 bases: TGCGCCAGCAGCTTGGCGGGAAGTTCCTCTGGAAACACCATATATTTT. Amino acid sequence: CASSLAGSSSGNTIYF. The complete variable domain, with remaining parts taken from reference TRBV5-1 and TRBJ1-3, reads KAGVTQTPRYLIKTRGQQVTLSCSPISGHRSVSWYQQTPGQGLQFLFEYFSETQRNKGNFPGRFSGRQFSNSRSEMNVSTLELGDSALYLCASSLAGSSSGNTIYFGEGSWLTVV.

This clone was observed a single time. This chain uses TRBV2 with TRBJ2-7; TRBD2 agrees at 11 bases. The germline V gene encodes CDR1 SNHLY and CDR2 FYNNEI. The V gene end was trimmed by 6 bases and the J gene end by 1 base; junction bases not matched to a gene: 5. This CDR3 contains 15 residues. The DNA of the CDR3 is TGTGCCAGCAGGGCCGGGACTAGCGGATCCTACGAGCAGTACTTC. This gives the protein CASRAGTSGSYEQYF.

The chain carries TRBV23-1 and TRBJ1-4, with a weak D call TRBD1 (6 bases). TRBV23-1 is assigned to the ORF class and has an uncertain function. The CDR3 is made up of 13 amino acids. With 4 bases removed from V and 8 bases from J, the gap between germline ends came to 11 bases. CDR3 protein: CASSPTGGEKLFF. The DNA of the CDR3 is TGCGCCAGCAGTCCGACAGGAGGAGAAAAACTGTTTTTT.

The chain uses TRBV10-1 and TRBJ2-7, with TRBD2 as a possible D gene (5 bases). Germline CDR1 reads WNHNN; CDR2 reads SYGVQD (reference sequence). The CDR3 has 13 residues. V was pared by 3 bases and J by 7 bases, with 13 bases between. The CDR3 coding sequence is TGCGCCAGCAGTGACGGCCTAACGGGGGAGCAGTACGTC. This sequence encodes CASSDGLTGEQYV.

The V call is TRBV30, the J call TRBJ1-5; 8 nucleotides align to TRBD1. The germline CDR1 and CDR2 sequences are GTSNPN and SVGIG (reference sequence). The V and J ends lost 1 base and 6 bases, in that order; junction bases with no gene match: 5. The CDR3 totals 14 residues. The chain's CDR3 is CAWSARQGSQPQHF. The CDR3 DNA reads TGTGCCTGGAGTGCCCGACAGGGGAGTCAGCCCCAGCATTTT.

The genes are TRBV28 and TRBJ1-2, with D possibly being TRBD1 (6 bases). The germline V and J ends were trimmed by 5 bases and 8 bases, with 15 bases remaining between them. Germline V gene data show CDR1 as MDHEN and CDR2 as SYDVKM. CDR3 length: 13 residues. CDR3 nucleotide sequence: TGTGCCAGCAGTACACAACAGGGTAGGGGCTACACCTTC. This encodes CASSTQQGRGYTF.

This clone was seen more than once but under ten times. The chain uses TRBV29-1 and TRBJ1-1; D gene ambiguous. The CDR3 extends over 10 amino acids. Germline values: CDR1 SQVTM, CDR2 ANQGSEA. V gave up 4 bases and J gave up 4 bases, with 4 bases separating them. The CDR3 loop is CSVVRTEAFF. CDR3 coding DNA: TGCAGCGTTGTCCGCACTGAAGCTTTCTTT.

V is TRBV9 and J is TRBJ2-2; TRBD1 matches at 8 bases. With V trimmed by 2 bases and J by 2 bases, 2 bases remained unmatched. The germline V gene has CDR1 SGDLS and CDR2 YYNGEE. CDR3 length: 15 amino acids. Here the CDR3 reads CASSVAGGNTGELFF. The CDR3 DNA reads as TGTGCCAGCAGCGTTGCAGGGGGCAACACCGGGGAGCTGTTTTTT.

The chain employs TRBV28 and TRBJ1-3; tentatively, D is TRBD1 (6 bases). Germline CDR1 and CDR2: MDHEN and SYDVKM. Trimming shortened V by 8 bases and J by 6 bases, and 17 bases separated the two germline ends. The CDR3 consists of 14 residues. CDR3 in amino acids: CASSRGGRANTIYF. CDR3 coding DNA: TGTGCCAGCTCTCGAGGGGGAAGAGCAAACACCATATATTTT.

J is TRBJ1-3 and V is TRBV28, with D hard to call. Germline-derived CDR1 and CDR2 are MDHEN and SYDVKM. The V and J ends lost 5 bases and 0 bases respectively, with 11 bases between them. The CDR3 contains 15 residues. CDR3 loop: CASSPTVDSGNTIYF. CDR3 nucleotides: TGTGCCAGCAGTCCAACAGTAGACTCTGGAAACACCATATATTTT.

V and J are TRBV19 and TRBJ1-1; a possible D gene is TRBD1 (6 bases). Germline V CDR1 and CDR2: LNHDA, SQIVND (reference sequence). This CDR3 has 14 amino acids. V lost 3 bases, J lost 4 bases, and 12 bases lay in between. The CDR3 DNA reads TGTGCCAGTAGTATCGTGGGGGCTAGCACTGAAGCTTTCTTT. As protein: CASSIVGASTEAFF.

The chain combines TRBV4-1 with TRBJ2-1; TRBD1 agrees at 7 bases. This CDR3 is 15 amino acids long. Germline lookup yields CDR1 MGHRA and CDR2 YSYEKL. V trimming: 1 base; J trimming: 5 bases; junction bases outside the gene matches: 5. The CDR3: CASSQGQGPNNEQFF. DNA of the CDR3: TGCGCCAGCAGCCAAGGACAGGGCCCTAACAATGAGCAGTTCTTC.

The J gene is TRBJ1-1, the V gene TRBV6-1, with D uncertain. This CDR3 region has 15 residues. V was shortened by 2 bases and J by 1 base, with 11 bases between the two germline ends. CDR1 and CDR2 from the germline V gene are MNHNS and SASEGT. The CDR3 is CASSEPGGRNTEAFF. CDR3 DNA: TGTGCCAGCAGTGAACCAGGTGGTAGGAACACTGAAGCTTTCTTT.

The chain joins TRBV4-2 to TRBJ2-2; 10 bases line up with TRBD2. Germline V gene lookup returns CDR1 LGHNA and CDR2 YNFKEQ. The CDR3 sequence is 20 residues long. Trimming took 0 bases from V and 4 from J; bases not matched to a gene: 14. CDR3 in DNA: TGTGCCAGCAGCCAAGATCTCCGCCTAGCGGGGGCGGTGAGCACCGGGGAGCTGTTTTTT. Its translation: CASSQDLRLAGAVSTGELFF.

The chain uses TRBV27 and TRBJ1-6; D is uncertain. Looked up from germline, CDR1 is MNHEY and CDR2 is SMNVEV (reference sequence). The V end was cut by 2 bases, the J end by 6 bases, with 8 bases between. The CDR3 runs to 14 residues. Here the CDR3 DNA reads TGTGCCAGCAGTTTACGGGGATTTAATTCACCCCTCCACTTT. Its protein is CASSLRGFNSPLHF.

The chain employs TRBV18 and TRBJ2-7; perhaps TRBD2 as D (5 bases). CDR3 size: 12 residues. Deletions cut 3 bases from V and 6 bases from J, with 9 bases between. In germline, CDR1 is KGHSH, CDR2 LQKENI. The chain's CDR3 is CASSPGVGEQYV. The CDR3 nucleotides are TGTGCCAGCTCACCCGGGGTTGGCGAGCAGTACGTC.

The V gene is TRBV7-9, the J gene TRBJ2-3, with a weak D call TRBD2 (6 bases). CDR3 length: 17 residues. Trimming left V 2 bases short and J 0 bases short, with 15 bases between. The germline V gene has CDR1 SEHNR and CDR2 FQNEAQ (reference sequence). CDR3 protein: CASSLLLRGFSTDTQYF. In DNA form, the CDR3 reads TGTGCCAGCAGCTTACTCCTGCGGGGTTTCAGCACAGATACGCAGTATTTT.